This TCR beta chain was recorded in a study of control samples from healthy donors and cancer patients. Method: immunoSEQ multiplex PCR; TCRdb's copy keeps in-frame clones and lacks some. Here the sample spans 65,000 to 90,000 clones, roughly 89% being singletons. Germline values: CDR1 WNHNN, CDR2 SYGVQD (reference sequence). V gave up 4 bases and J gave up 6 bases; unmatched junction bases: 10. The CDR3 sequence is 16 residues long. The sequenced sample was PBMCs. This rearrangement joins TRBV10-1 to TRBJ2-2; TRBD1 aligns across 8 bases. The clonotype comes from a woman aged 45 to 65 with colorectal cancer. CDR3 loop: CASSGATGAPPGELFF. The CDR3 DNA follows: TGCGCCAGCAGTGGGGCGACAGGGGCGCCTCCCGGGGAGCTGTTTTTT.